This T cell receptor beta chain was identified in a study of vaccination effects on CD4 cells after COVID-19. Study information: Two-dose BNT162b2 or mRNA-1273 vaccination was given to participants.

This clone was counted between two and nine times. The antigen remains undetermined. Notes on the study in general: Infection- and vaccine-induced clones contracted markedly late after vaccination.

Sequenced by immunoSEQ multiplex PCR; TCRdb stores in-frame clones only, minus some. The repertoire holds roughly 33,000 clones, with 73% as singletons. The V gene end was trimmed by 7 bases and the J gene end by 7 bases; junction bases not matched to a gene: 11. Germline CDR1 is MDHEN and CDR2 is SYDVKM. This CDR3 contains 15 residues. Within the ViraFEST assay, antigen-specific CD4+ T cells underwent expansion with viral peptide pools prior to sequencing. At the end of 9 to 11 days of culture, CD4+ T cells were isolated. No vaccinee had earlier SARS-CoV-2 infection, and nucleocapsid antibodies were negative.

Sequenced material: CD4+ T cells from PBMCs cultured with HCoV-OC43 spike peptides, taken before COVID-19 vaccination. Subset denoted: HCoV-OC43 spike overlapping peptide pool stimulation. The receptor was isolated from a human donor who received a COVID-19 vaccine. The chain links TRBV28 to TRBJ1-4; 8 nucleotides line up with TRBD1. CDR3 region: CASKFQGARSEKLFF. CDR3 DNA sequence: TGTGCCAGCAAATTTCAGGGGGCGCGCAGTGAAAAACTGTTTTTT. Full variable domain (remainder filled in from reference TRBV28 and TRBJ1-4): DVKVTQSSRYLVKRTGEKVFLECVQDMDHENMFWYRQDPGLGLRLIYFSYDVKMKEKGDIPEGYSVSREKKERFSLILESASTNQTSMYLCASKFQGARSEKLFFGSGTQLSVL.